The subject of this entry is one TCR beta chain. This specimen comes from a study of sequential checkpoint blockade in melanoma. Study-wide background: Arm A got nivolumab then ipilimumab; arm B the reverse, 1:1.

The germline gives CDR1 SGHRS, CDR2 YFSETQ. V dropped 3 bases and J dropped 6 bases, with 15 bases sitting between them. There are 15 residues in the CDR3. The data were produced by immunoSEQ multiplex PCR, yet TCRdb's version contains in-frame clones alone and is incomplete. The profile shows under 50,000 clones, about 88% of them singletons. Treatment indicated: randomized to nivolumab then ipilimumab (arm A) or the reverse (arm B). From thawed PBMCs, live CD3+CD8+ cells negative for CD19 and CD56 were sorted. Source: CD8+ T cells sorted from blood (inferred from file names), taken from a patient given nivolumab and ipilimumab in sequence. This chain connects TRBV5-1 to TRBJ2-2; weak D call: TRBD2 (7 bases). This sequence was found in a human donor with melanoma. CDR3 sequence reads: CASSSGIGGAGELFF. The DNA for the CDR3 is TGCGCCAGCAGCTCTGGTATAGGGGGGGCCGGGGAGCTGTTTTTT.